This T cell receptor (beta chain) was observed in a study of radiation and T cells in renal cell carcinoma. Time point here: blood 4 weeks post-SBRT, at nephrectomy. Described treatment: 15 Gy SBRT to primary tumor, nephrectomy 4 weeks later. Blood was sampled at baseline, 2 weeks and 4 weeks after SBRT. The assay was immunoSEQ multiplex PCR, and TCRdb's table has in-frame clones only and misses some. The sample lists roughly 100,000 clones, around 83% seen once, with 6.5% to 8% in the top ten. The V gene end was trimmed by 2 bases and the J gene end by 7 bases; junction bases not matched to a gene: 11. The CDR3 is 16 residues long. The germline CDR1 and CDR2 sequences are SNHLY and FYNNEI.

The specimen comprised blood, sampled from a patient whose treatment included radiotherapy and nephrectomy. This rearrangement joins TRBV2 to TRBJ2-5, with TRBD1 matching over 9 bases. This receptor was taken from a man in his sixties with renal cell carcinoma. CDR3 in amino acids: CASSELPGTGIGTQYF. The CDR3 coding sequence is TGTGCCAGCAGTGAATTGCCTGGGACAGGGATTGGGACCCAGTACTTC.